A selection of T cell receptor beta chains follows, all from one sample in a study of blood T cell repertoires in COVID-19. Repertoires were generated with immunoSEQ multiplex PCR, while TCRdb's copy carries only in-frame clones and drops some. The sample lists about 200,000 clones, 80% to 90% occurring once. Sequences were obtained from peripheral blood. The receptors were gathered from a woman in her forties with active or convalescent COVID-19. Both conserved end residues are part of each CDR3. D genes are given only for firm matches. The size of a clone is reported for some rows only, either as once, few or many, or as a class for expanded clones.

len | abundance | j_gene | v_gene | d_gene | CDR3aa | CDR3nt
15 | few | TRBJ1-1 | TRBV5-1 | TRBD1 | CASSTRQGASTEAFF | TGCGCCAGCAGCACCCGACAGGGGGCGTCTACTGAAGCTTTCTTT
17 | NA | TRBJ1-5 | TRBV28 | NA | CASSSPGPRGSNQPQHF | TGTGCCAGCAGCTCACCGGGCCCTCGGGGGAGCAATCAGCCCCAGCATTTT
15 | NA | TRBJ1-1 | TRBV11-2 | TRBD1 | CASSLGQGVSAEAFF | TGTGCCAGCAGCCTGGGACAGGGCGTAAGCGCTGAAGCTTTCTTT
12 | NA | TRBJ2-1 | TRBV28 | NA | CASRGQEGEQFF | TGTGCCAGCAGAGGACAGGAGGGTGAGCAGTTCTTC
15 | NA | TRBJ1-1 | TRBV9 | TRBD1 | CASSVSGTGNTEAFF | TGTGCCAGCAGCGTTTCCGGGACAGGTAACACTGAAGCTTTCTTT
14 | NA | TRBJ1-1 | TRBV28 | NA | CASSGTGMYTEAFF | TGTGCCAGCAGTGGTACAGGGATGTACACTGAAGCTTTCTTT
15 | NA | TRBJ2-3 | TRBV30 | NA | CAWSVPGLHTDTQYF | TGTGCCTGGAGTGTCCCGGGGTTACACACAGATACGCAGTATTTT
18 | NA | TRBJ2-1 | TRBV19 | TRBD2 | CASSVLISGTHFRDEQFF | TGTGCCAGTAGTGTCCTCATTAGCGGGACCCACTTTAGGGATGAGCAGTTCTTC
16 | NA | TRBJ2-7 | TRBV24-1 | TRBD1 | CATSDPRQGGTYEQYF | TGTGCCACCAGTGACCCCAGACAGGGGGGGACCTACGAGCAGTACTTC
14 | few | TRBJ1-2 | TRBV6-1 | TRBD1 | CASSESGTGRGYTF | TGTGCCAGCAGTGAATCGGGGACAGGGAGAGGCTACACCTTC
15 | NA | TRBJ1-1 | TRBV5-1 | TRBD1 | CASSFDRVANTEAFF | TGCGCCAGCAGCTTTGACAGGGTGGCCAACACTGAAGCTTTCTTT